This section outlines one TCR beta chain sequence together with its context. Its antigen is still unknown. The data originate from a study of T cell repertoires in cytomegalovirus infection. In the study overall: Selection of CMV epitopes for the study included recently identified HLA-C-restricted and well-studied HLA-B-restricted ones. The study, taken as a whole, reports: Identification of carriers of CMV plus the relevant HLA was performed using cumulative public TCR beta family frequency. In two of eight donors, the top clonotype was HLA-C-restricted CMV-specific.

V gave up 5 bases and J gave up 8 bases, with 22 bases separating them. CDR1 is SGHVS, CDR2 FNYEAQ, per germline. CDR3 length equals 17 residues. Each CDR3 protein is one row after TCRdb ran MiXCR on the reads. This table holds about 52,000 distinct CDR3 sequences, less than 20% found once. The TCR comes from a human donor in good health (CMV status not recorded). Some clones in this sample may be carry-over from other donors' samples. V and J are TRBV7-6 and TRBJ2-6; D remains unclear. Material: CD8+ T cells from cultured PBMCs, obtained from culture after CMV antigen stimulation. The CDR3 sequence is CASSRGRIGDSPNVLTF. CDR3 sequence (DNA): TGTGCCAGCAGCCGAGGCCGAATTGGGGATAGCCCCAACGTCCTGACTTTC.